This T cell receptor beta chain was profiled in a study of CD8+ T cells in alopecia areata. CDR1 and CDR2 from the germline V gene are PRHDT and FYEKMQ (reference sequence). The CDR3 runs to 17 residues. V dropped 1 base and J dropped 7; count of bases not matched to a gene: 11. As the sequencing template, cDNA was produced by extracting RNA and reverse transcribing it. Sequenced by immunoSEQ multiplex PCR; TCRdb stores in-frame clones only, minus some. The sample consists of around 110,000 clones, around three fifths of them appearing once. Regarding treatment: oral pan-JAK inhibitor, 5-10 mg twice daily.

This clonotype was sampled from a human donor with alopecia areata. Sequenced material: CD8+ T cells sorted from blood, taken at week 24, from a patient treated with tofacitinib. The chain employs TRBV13 and TRBJ2-2; 8 bases map to TRBD1. Here the CDR3 reads CASSLVKSGGDIGELFF. DNA of the CDR3: TGTGCCAGCAGCTTAGTAAAGTCAGGGGGCGATATCGGGGAGCTGTTTTTT.